The sequence of this TCR beta chain was determined in a study of tumor-infiltrating lymphocytes in primary liver carcinoma. Investigators took RNA and DNA out together from 20-30 mg of unsorted bulk tissue. The template, about 540 ng total RNA, yielded TCR beta cDNA made with a constant-region primer. ARM-PCR was slightly modified, and three nested multiplex PCR rounds with it gave rise to the TCR beta libraries. TRBV1-TRBV30 forward primers paired with a C-beta reverse primer drove the first two PCR rounds, about 9 cycles each. TCRdb itself ran the multiplex PCR reads through MiXCR, one entry per CDR3 protein. The profile shows fewer than 85,000 distinct CDR3 sequences, approximately 69% of them singletons. Germline CDR1 is MDHEN and CDR2 is SYDVKM. The CDR3 consists of 15 residues. The V gene lost 5 bases and the J gene lost 3 bases, with 17 bases spanning the gap.

Sequencing was done on a sample of tumor-adjacent normal liver tissue. This chain connects TRBV28 to TRBJ2-7, with unresolved D. This clonotype originated in a middle-aged man with primary liver carcinoma and hepatitis B virus infection. The CDR3, as DNA: TGTGCCAGCAGTCTGACCTACGCCTTGCTCTACGAGCAGTACTTC. Protein: CASSLTYALLYEQYF.